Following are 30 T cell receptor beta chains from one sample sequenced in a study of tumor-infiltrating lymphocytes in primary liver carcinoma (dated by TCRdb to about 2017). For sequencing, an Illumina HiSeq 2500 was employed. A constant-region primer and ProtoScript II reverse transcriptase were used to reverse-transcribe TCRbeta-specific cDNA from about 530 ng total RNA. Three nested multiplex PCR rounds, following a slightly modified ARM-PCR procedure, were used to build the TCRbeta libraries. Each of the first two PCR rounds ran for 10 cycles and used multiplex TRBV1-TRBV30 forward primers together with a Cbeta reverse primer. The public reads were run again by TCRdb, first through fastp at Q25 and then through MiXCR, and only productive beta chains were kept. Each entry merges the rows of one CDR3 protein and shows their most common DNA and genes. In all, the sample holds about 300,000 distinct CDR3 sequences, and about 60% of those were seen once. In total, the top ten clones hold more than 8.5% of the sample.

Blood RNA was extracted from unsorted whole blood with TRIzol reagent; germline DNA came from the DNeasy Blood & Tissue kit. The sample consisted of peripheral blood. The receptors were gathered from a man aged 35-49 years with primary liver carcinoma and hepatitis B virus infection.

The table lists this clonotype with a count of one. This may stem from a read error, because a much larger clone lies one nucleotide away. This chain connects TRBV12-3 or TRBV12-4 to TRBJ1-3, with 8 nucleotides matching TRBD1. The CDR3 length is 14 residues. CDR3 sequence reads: CASSTGGTGSTIYF. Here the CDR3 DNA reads TGTGCCAGCAGTACAGGGGGAACTGGAAGCACCATATATTTT.

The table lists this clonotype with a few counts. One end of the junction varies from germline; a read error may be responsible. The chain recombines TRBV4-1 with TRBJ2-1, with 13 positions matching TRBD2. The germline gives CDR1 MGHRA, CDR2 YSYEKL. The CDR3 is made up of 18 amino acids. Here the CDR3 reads CASSHNAPGLAGNNEQFF. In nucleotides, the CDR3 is TGCGCCAGTAGCCATAATGCGCCGGGACTAGCGGGAAACAATGAGCAGTTCTTC.

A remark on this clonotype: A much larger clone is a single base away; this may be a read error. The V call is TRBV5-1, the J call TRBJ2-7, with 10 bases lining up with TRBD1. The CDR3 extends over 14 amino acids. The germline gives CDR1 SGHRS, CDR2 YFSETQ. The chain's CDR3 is CGSSLGQGSNEQYF. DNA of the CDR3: TGCGGCAGCAGCTTGGGACAGGGGTCGAACGAGCAGTACTTC.

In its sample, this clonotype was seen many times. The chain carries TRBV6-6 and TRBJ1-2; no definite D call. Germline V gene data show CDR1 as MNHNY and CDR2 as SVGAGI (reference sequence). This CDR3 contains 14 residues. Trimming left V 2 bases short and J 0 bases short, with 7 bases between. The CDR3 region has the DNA TGTGCCAGCAGTTACATGACGGCTAACTATGGCTACACCTTC. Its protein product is CASSYMTANYGYTF.

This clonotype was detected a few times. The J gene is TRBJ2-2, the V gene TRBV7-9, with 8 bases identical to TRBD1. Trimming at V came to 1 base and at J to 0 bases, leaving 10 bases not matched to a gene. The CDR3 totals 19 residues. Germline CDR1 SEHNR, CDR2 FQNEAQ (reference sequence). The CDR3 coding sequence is TGTGCCAGCAGCTTAGGACGCACAGGGGGTTTCGCGAACACCGGGGAGCTGTTTTTT. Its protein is CASSLGRTGGFANTGELFF.

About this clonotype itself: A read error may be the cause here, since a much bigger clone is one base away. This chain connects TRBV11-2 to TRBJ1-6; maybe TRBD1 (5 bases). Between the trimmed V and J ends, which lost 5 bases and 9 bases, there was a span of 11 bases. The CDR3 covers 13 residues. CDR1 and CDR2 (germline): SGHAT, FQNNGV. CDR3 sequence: CASSPSGTSPLHF. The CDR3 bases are TGTGCCAGCAGCCCGTCCGGGACTTCACCCCTCCACTTT.

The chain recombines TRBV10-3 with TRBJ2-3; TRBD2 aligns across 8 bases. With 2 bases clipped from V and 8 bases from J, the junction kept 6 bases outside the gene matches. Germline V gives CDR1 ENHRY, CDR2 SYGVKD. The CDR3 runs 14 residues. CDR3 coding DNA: TGTGCCATCAGTGAGGGCACAAGCGGGGGTACGCAGTATTTT. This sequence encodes CAISEGTSGGTQYF.

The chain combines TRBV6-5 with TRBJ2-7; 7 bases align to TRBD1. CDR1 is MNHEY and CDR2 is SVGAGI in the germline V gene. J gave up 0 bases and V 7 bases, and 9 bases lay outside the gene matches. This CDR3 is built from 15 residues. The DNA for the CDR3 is TGTGCCAGCAACAGACTTGGGACAGCCTCCTACGAGCAGTACTTC. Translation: CASNRLGTASYEQYF.

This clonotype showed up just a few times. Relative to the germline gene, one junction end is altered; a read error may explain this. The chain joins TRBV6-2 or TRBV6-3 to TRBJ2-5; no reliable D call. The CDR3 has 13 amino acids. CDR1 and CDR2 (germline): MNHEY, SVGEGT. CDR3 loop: CAGSSRYQETQYF. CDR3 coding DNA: TGTGCCGGCAGCTCCAGATACCAAGAGACCCAGTACTTC.

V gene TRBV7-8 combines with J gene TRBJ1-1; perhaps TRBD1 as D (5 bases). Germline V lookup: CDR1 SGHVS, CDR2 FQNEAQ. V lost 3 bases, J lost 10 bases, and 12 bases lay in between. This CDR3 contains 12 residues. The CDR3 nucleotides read TGTGCCAGCAGCTTCTGGAGGGGAGCAGCTTTCTTT. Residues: CASSFWRGAAFF.

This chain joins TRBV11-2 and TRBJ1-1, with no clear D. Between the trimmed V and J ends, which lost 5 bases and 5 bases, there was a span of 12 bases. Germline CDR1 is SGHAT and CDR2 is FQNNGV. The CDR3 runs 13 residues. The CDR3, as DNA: TGTGCCAGCAGCACCAACTGGTGGACTGAAGCTTTCTTT. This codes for CASSTNWWTEAFF.

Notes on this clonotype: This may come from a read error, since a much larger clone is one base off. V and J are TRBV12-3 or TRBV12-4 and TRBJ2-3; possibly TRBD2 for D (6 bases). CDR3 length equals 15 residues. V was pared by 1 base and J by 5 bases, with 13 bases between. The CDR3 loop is CASSLGGNSVDTQYF. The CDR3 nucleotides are TGTGCCAGCAGTTTAGGCGGGAACTCGGTAGATACGCAGTATTTT.

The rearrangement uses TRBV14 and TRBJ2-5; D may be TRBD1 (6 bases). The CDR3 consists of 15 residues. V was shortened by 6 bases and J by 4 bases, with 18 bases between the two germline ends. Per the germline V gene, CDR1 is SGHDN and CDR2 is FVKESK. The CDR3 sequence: CASRPKPGAGETQYF. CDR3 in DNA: TGTGCCAGCAGACCCAAACCAGGGGCGGGAGAGACCCAGTACTTC. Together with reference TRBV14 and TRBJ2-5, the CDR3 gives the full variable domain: EAGVTQFPSHSVIEKGQTVTLRCDPISGHDNLYWYRRVMGKEIKFLLHFVKESKQDESGMPNNRFLAERTGGTYSTLKVQPAELEDSGVYFCASRPKPGAGETQYFGPGTRLLVL.

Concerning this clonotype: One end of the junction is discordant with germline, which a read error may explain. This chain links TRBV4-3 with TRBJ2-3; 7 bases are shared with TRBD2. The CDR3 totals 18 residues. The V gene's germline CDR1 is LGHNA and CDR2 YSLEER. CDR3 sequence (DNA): TGCGCCAGCAGCCAAGGTACCACTATCGGGAGGCTCACAGATACGCTGTATTTT. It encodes CASSQGTTIGRLTDTLYF.

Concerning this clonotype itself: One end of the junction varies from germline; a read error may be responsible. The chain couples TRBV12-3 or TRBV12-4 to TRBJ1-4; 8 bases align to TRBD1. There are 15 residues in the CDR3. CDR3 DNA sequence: TGTGCCGGCAGTTTATTTGGGACAGGCGGAGAAAAACTGTTTTTT. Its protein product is CAGSLFGTGGEKLFF.

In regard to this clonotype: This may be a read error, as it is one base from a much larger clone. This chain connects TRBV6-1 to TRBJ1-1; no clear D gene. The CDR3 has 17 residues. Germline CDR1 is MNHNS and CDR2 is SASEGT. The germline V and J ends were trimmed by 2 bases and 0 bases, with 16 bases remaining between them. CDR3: CASSERSPVPMNTEAFF. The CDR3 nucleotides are TGTGCCAGCAGTGAACGTTCCCCGGTTCCAATGAACACTGAAGCTTTCTTT.

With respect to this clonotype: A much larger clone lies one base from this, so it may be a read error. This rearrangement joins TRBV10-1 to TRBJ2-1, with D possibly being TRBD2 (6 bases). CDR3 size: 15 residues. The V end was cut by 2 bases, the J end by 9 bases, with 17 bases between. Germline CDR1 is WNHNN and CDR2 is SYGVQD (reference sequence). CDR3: CASSERTGVSPEQFF. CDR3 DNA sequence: TGCGCCAGCAGTGAGCGAACGGGAGTTTCCCCTGAGCAGTTCTTC.

The DNA for the CDR3 is TGTGCCAGCAGCTCCAGACAGGGGAATAATTCACCCCTCCACTTT. It translates to CASSSRQGNNSPLHF. The chain carries TRBV7-9 and TRBJ1-6, with 8 bases lining up with TRBD1. J gave up 5 bases and V 4 bases, and 4 bases lay outside the gene matches. Germline V gene data show CDR1 as SEHNR and CDR2 as FQNEAQ (reference sequence). CDR3 length: 15 residues.

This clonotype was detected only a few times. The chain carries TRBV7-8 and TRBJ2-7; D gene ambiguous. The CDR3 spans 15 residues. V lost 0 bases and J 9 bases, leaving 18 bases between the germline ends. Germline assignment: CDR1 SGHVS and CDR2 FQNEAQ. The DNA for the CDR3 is TGTGCCAGCAGCTTAGCTTCCCGCCGAAGTAGGCCGCAGTACTTC. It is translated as CASSLASRRSRPQYF.

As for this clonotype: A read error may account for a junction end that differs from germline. CDR3 DNA sequence: TGTGCCAGCAGCCCCGGAGGTAGGGGAAGTTACAATGAGCTGTTCTTC. Protein sequence: CASSPGGRGSYNELFF. The chain recombines TRBV11-3 with TRBJ2-1; D may be TRBD1 or TRBD2 (5 bases each). This CDR3 spans 16 amino acids. From germline, CDR1 is SGHNT and CDR2 YENEEA.

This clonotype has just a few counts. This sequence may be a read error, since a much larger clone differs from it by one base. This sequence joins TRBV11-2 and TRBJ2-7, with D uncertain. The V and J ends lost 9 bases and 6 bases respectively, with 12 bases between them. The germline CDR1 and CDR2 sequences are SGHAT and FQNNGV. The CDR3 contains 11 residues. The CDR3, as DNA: TGTGCCAGGAGCCGGACCGCCGAGCAGTACTTC. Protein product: CARSRTAEQYF.

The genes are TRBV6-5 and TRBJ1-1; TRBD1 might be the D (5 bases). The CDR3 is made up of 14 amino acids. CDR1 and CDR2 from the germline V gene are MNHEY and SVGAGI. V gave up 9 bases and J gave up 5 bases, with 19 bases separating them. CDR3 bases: TGTGCCAGGAGCACCGGGGGGGTCAGGACTGAAGCTTTCTTT. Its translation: CARSTGGVRTEAFF.

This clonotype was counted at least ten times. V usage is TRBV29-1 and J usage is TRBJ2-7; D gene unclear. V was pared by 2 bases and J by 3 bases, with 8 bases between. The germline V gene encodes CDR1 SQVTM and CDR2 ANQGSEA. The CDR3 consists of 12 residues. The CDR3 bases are TGCAGCGTTGAATCGACGGGCTACGAGCAGTACTTC. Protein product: CSVESTGYEQYF.

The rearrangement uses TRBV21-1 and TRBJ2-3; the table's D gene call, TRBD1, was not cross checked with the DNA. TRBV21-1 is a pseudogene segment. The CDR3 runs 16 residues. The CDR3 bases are TGTACCAGCAGCCTAGGGACAAGGAGAAAACGAGATACGCAGTATTTT. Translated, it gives CTSSLGTRRKRDTQYF.

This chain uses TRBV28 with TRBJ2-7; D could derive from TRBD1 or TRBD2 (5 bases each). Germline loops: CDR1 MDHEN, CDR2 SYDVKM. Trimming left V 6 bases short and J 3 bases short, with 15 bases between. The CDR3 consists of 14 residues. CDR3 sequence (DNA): TGTGCCAGCAGCCCCAGGGAGCGCAACTACGAGCAGTACTTC. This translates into CASSPRERNYEQYF.

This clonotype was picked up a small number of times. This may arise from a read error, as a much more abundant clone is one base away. CDR3 amino acids: CSVGQAMNTEALF. CDR3 in DNA: TGCAGCGTTGGGCAGGCCATGAACACTGAAGCTTTATTT. This chain connects TRBV29-1 to TRBJ1-1; no clear D gene. The CDR3 length is 13 residues. In germline, CDR1 is SQVTM, CDR2 ANQGSEA.

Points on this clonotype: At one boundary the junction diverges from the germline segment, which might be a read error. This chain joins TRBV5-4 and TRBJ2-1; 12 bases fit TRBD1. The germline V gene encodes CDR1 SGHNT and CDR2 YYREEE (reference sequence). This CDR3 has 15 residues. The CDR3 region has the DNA TGTGCCAGCAGCCCGGGACAGGGGGCGCATGTTGAGGAGTTCTTC. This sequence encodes CASSPGQGAHVEEFF. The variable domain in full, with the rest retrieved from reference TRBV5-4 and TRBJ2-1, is ETGVTQSPTHLIKTRGQQVTLRCSSQSGHNTVSWYQQALGQGPQFIFQYYREEENGRGNFPPRFSGLQFPNYSSELNVNALELDDSALYLCASSPGQGAHVEEFFGPGTRLTVL.

For the CDR3, the DNA is TGTGCCAGCACAGGGGACCCCTACGAGCAGTACTTC. As protein: CASTGDPYEQYF. This rearrangement joins TRBV6-2 or TRBV6-3 to TRBJ2-7; D may be TRBD1 (6 bases). Germline V gives CDR1 MNHEY, CDR2 SVGEGT. CDR3 length: 12 residues. V dropped 7 bases and J dropped 2 bases, with 9 bases sitting between them.

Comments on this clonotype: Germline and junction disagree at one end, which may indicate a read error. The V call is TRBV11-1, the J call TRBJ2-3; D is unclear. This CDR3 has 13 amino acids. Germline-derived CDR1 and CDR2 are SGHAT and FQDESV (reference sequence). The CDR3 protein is CASSRHGADTHYF. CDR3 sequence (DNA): TGTGCCAGCAGTCGGCACGGAGCAGATACGCACTATTTT.

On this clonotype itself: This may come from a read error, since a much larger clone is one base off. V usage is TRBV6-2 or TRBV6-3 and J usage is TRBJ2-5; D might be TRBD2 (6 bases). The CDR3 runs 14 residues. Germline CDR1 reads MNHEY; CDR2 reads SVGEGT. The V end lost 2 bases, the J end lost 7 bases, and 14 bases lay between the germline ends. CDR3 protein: CASSYNTRRGTQYF. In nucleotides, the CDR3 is TGTGCCAGCAGTTACAACACAAGGCGGGGGACCCAGTACTTC.